The 4 T cell receptor beta chains below come from one sample, sequenced in a study of CD4+ T cells in melanoma (dated 2022 in TCRdb). The library was made by the immunoSEQ multiplex PCR assay. This immuneACCESS table, as held by TCRdb, lists in-frame sequences with V and J called but not all clones. Of the missing ones, under half trace to an unresolved V gene in checked studies; the others have no known cause. The sample yields 9,500 to 13,000 clones; about 66% were counted once. The top ten clonotypes cover over 9% of the sample. Sequencing was performed on cells from a culture (not recorded whether cultured in vitro). Source of these receptors: a human donor with melanoma.

This chain uses TRBV5-1 with TRBJ1-6; D uncertain. With 0 bases removed from V and 7 bases from J, the gap between germline ends came to 11 bases. Germline CDR1 is SGHRS and CDR2 is YFSETQ. This CDR3 has 15 amino acids. CDR3 nucleotide sequence: TGCGCCAGCAGCTTGGGTCCTCGGGGAAATTCACCCCTCCACTTT. Amino acids: CASSLGPRGNSPLHF. The variable domain in full, with the rest retrieved from reference TRBV5-1 and TRBJ1-6, is KAGVTQTPRYLIKTRGQQVTLSCSPISGHRSVSWYQQTPGQGLQFLFEYFSETQRNKGNFPGRFSGRQFSNSRSEMNVSTLELGDSALYLCASSLGPRGNSPLHFGNGTRLTVT.

The chain links TRBV18 to TRBJ2-7; 10 bases fit TRBD2. The CDR3 totals 15 residues. Unmatched junction bases numbered 7, after V lost 4 bases and J lost 4 bases. Germline CDR1 reads KGHSH; CDR2 reads LQKENI. CDR3 residues: CASSRSGGETYEQYF. As DNA, the CDR3 is TGTGCCAGCTCACGGAGCGGGGGGGAGACTTACGAGCAGTACTTC.

This rearrangement joins TRBV15 to TRBJ2-3; 7 bases agree with TRBD2. The germline gives CDR1 LNHNV, CDR2 YYDKDF (reference sequence). The CDR3 is 16 residues long. V lost 6 bases and J lost 0; bases outside the gene matches: 9. CDR3 bases: TGTGCCACCAGTACCGGGGGGTCGTCTAGCACAGATACGCAGTATTTT. As protein: CATSTGGSSSTDTQYF.

The V call is TRBV13, the J call TRBJ2-3; D is unresolved. Trimming took 6 bases from V and 6 from J, leaving 31 bases between them. Germline V CDR1 and CDR2: PRHDT, FYEKMQ (reference sequence). The CDR3 contains 19 residues. CDR3 DNA sequence: TGTGCCAGCAGAGATTTTCTTCATGGCCTCAGGTCCCTTGAGGATACGCAGTATTTT. Translation gives CASRDFLHGLRSLEDTQYF.